The source of this T cell receptor (beta chain) is a study of PD-L1 blockade in urothelial cancer (dated by TCRdb to 2016 to 2017). About the investigation overall: All patients started therapy around 2014 and received atezolizumab 1,200 mg intravenously every 3 weeks. About 85% of the roughly 29 patients were identified as males with urothelial cancer of bladder origin, and a prior smoking history was reported by 18 of 29 patients. An ECOG performance status of 0 or 1 was recorded for the patients, and 0 to 3 prior chemotherapy regimens had been received by the patients. Blood samples were analyzed 3 weeks after the start of treatment (second dose) and 6 weeks after the start of treatment. Blood samples gave a median of around 140,000 T cells and tens of thousands of unique TCRs, with a median clonality of roughly 0.08. Somatic, immune and clinical correlates of response to PD-L1 blockade with atezolizumab in urothelial cancer were the focus of an exploratory multi-omic analysis. Pretreatment tumor samples and matched peripheral blood, collected serially before and after atezolizumab treatment, underwent TCR sequencing. Durable clinical benefit meant progression-free survival longer than 6 months, and TCR features were also tested against progression-free and overall survival. Whole exome sequencing and RNA sequencing of pretreatment tumors were performed alongside TCR sequencing in the same patients. Nine patients achieved durable clinical benefit and some 21 did not. Some 29 patients had pretreatment blood TCR-seq, about 25 had at least one posttreatment blood collection, and about 25 had tumor TCR-seq. Paper-wide results and their limitations: Patients with durable benefit showed greater expansion of tumor-associated TCR clones in peripheral blood 3 weeks after starting treatment (n = 22, p = 0.022). Improved progression-free and overall survival was associated with having pretreatment peripheral blood TCR clonality below the median. Because the sample size was small (n ≈ 30) and many of the analyses were exploratory, the results are meant to be hypothesis-generating.

About this clone: Its antigen is still unknown. No base quality information exists; no much larger clone differs at one position.

Each PCR received spiked-in synthetic TCR analog templates so that absolute template abundance could be estimated from read counts. The immunoSEQ assay used bias-controlled V and J gene primers to amplify TCRbeta CDR3 regions from genomic DNA. Rearranged TCRbeta segments were sequenced at approximately 20X coverage. On the study's bioinformatics: Sequencing errors were corrected by clustering and CDR3s were annotated against IMGT to assign V, D and J genes. Downstream analyses used only productive TCRbeta rearrangements, leaving out any out-of-frame or stop-codon sequences. Clonality was computed as one minus Shannon entropy normalized by the log of the number of unique productive sequences. Fisher's exact test with Benjamini-Hochberg correction, at a threshold of adjusted p below 0.01, was used to find clones that differed between time points or between blood and tumor. This immuneACCESS table, as held by TCRdb, lists in-frame sequences with V and J called but not all clones. Of the missing ones, under half trace to an unresolved V gene in checked studies; the others have no known cause. V and J calls and clone size are given by that table; D and trimming were obtained from the DNA. This sample is represented by more than 80,000 clones; around 76% of them were singletons. The top ten hold approximately 9.5% of the sample.

The cohort included 25 to 30 patients with locally advanced or metastatic urothelial carcinoma who were treated at Memorial Sloan Kettering on a trial protocol. Peripheral blood mononuclear cells were collected pretreatment and during treatment, with between 1 and 8 total time points obtained per patient. The Qiagen DNeasy Blood extraction kit was used to purify genomic DNA from total PBMCs and tumor samples. PBMCs were collected pretreatment and during treatment, and were isolated and stored as previously described. Germline trimming: 4 bases from V, 2 bases from J; junction bases outside gene matches: 6. The CDR3 covers 16 residues, taking in both the cysteine and the phenylalanine. Of the read, only the CDR3 DNA is kept; its 48 bases are in frame from base 1. Reading the germline V gene (reference sequence) gives CDR1 LNHNV and CDR2 YYDKDF.

The sequencing used PBMCs, collected around atezolizumab (anti-PD-L1) treatment. The chain employs TRBV15 and TRBJ2-3; 10 bases in the junction line up with TRBD2. The receptor comes from a man between 65 and 85 years old with urothelial cancer. CDR3 region: CATSKAGGGSTDTQYF. The bases read TGTGCCACCAGCAAAGCGGGGGGGGGCTCCACAGATACGCAGTATTTT.